This TCR beta chain was sequenced in a study of blood T cell repertoires in COVID-19. The wider study: The study drew acute and convalescent COVID-19 samples from the United States, Italy and Spain. Sample material is recorded as cDNA or gDNA derived from T cells, B-cell-depleted T cells, or PBMCs.

As processed by the authors: From reference gene primer amplification, estimates of nucleated cell counts were derived. Sequencing was performed with immunoSEQ multiplex PCR; in TCRdb, only in-frame clones are kept and a portion is missing. The V and J calls and clone size are taken from that table; D and trimming were inferred from the DNA. Of tens of thousands of clones in the sample, approximately 79% are singletons; the top ten hold more than 20%. The J segment lost 1 base and the V segment lost 5 bases, leaving 3 bases of the junction unmatched. The CDR3 is made up of 16 amino acids. The germline CDR1 and CDR2 sequences are SGHNT and YENEEA.

This sequence originates from a man between 60 and 75 years old with active or convalescent COVID-19. The sequenced sample consisted of peripheral blood. This chain uses TRBV11-3 with TRBJ2-5, with 14 positions matching TRBD2. Here the CDR3 reads CASSPGTSGGQETQYF. The DNA of the CDR3 is TGTGCCAGCAGCCCTGGGACTAGCGGGGGCCAAGAGACCCAGTACTTC.